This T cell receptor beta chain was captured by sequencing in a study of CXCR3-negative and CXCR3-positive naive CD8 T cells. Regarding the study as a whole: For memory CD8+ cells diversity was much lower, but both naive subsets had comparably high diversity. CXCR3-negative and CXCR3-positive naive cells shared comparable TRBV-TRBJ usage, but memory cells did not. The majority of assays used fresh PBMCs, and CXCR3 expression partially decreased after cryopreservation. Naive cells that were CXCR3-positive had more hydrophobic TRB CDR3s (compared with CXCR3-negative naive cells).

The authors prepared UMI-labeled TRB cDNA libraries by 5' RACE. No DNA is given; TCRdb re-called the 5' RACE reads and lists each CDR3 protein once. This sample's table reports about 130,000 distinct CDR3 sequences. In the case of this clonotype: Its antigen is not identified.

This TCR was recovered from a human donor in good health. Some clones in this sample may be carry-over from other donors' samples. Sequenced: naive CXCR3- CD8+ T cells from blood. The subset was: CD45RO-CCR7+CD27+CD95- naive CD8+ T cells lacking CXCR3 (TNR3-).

This CDR3 is CASITGTGYQETQYF. The V gene is TRBV2, the J gene TRBJ2-5; the D gene TCRdb calls, TRBD1, cannot be checked with no DNA. The CDR3 totals 15 residues. The germline gives CDR1 SNHLY, CDR2 FYNNEI.